These T cell receptor beta chains were read from a single sample in a study of T cell changes during pregnancy in multiple sclerosis. Only in-frame clones appear in the TCRdb table, and some are missing; sequencing was by immunoSEQ multiplex PCR. Found here are tens of thousands of clones, roughly 92% of them singletons; the top ten hold 2%. The sequencing used peripheral blood, collected in the second trimester of pregnancy. The receptors come from a female donor with multiple sclerosis, enrolled in a pregnancy study. Each CDR3 is given with its conserved first and last residue. The order of the fields is J gene, clone size, D gene, V gene, CDR3 protein, CDR3 DNA. D genes are given only for firm matches. For some rows the clone size is stated as once, few or many, or as a class when expanded; others skip it.

J gene: TRBJ1-3
clone size: .
D gene: .
V gene: TRBV6-5
CDR3 protein: CASSLRFDSGNTIYF
CDR3 DNA: TGTGCCAGCTCTTTGAGGTTCGACTCTGGAAACACCATATATTTT

J gene: TRBJ1-2
clone size: .
D gene: .
V gene: TRBV19
CDR3 protein: CASSNPQGSLPRNYGYTF
CDR3 DNA: TGTGCCAGTAGTAATCCCCAGGGATCATTGCCGAGGAACTATGGCTACACCTTC

J gene: TRBJ2-7
clone size: .
D gene: .
V gene: TRBV14
CDR3 protein: CASRRRTDSYEQYF
CDR3 DNA: TGTGCCAGCAGACGGAGGACAGATTCCTACGAGCAGTACTTC

J gene: TRBJ2-7
clone size: .
D gene: TRBD2
V gene: TRBV7-3
CDR3 protein: CASSQASGGNYEQYF
CDR3 DNA: TGTGCCAGCAGCCAAGCTAGCGGGGGCAACTACGAGCAGTACTTC

J gene: TRBJ2-5
clone size: .
D gene: TRBD2
V gene: TRBV7-8
CDR3 protein: CASSFMAGGPETQYF
CDR3 DNA: TGTGCCAGCAGCTTTATGGCGGGGGGCCCAGAGACCCAGTACTTC

J gene: TRBJ2-3
clone size: .
D gene: TRBD2
V gene: TRBV4-1
CDR3 protein: CASSHDTSGRSTDTQYF
CDR3 DNA: TGCGCCAGCAGCCACGATACTAGCGGGAGGTCTACAGATACGCAGTATTTT

J gene: TRBJ2-7
clone size: .
D gene: .
V gene: TRBV6-1
CDR3 protein: CASKLAYEQYF
CDR3 DNA: TGTGCCAGCAAGTTAGCTTACGAGCAGTACTTC

J gene: TRBJ1-2
clone size: .
D gene: .
V gene: TRBV18
CDR3 protein: CASSPPGRGFYGYTF
CDR3 DNA: TGTGCCAGCTCACCACCCGGCCGGGGTTTCTATGGCTACACCTTC

J gene: TRBJ1-5
clone size: few
D gene: .
V gene: TRBV19
CDR3 protein: CASSIGGAQPQHF
CDR3 DNA: TGTGCCAGTAGTATTGGAGGGGCTCAGCCCCAGCATTTT

J gene: TRBJ2-3
clone size: .
D gene: TRBD2
V gene: TRBV11-1
CDR3 protein: CASSLRATSGRFTDTQYF
CDR3 DNA: TGTGCCAGCAGCTTAAGAGCGACTAGCGGGAGATTCACAGATACGCAGTATTTT

J gene: TRBJ1-2
clone size: .
D gene: .
V gene: TRBV30
CDR3 protein: CAWISYGEVDGYTF
CDR3 DNA: TGTGCCTGGATAAGTTATGGGGAGGTCGATGGCTACACCTTC

J gene: TRBJ1-1
clone size: .
D gene: .
V gene: TRBV21-1
CDR3 protein: CASSTSPGTDTEAFF
CDR3 DNA: TGTGCCAGCAGCACAAGTCCCGGGACAGACACTGAAGCTTTCTTT

J gene: TRBJ2-5
clone size: .
D gene: TRBD1
V gene: TRBV2
CDR3 protein: CASSGDRGRFGETQYF
CDR3 DNA: TGTGCCAGCAGTGGGGACAGGGGGCGTTTTGGAGAGACCCAGTACTTC

J gene: TRBJ1-6
clone size: .
D gene: TRBD1
V gene: TRBV15
CDR3 protein: CATSRGTGLNSPLHF
CDR3 DNA: TGTGCCACCAGCAGAGGGACAGGCTTAAATTCACCCCTCCACTTT

J gene: TRBJ2-7
clone size: .
D gene: TRBD1
V gene: TRBV6-6
CDR3 protein: CASSYPPGQGTYEQYF
CDR3 DNA: TGTGCCAGCAGTTATCCACCGGGACAGGGCACCTACGAGCAGTACTTC

J gene: TRBJ2-7
clone size: .
D gene: TRBD2
V gene: TRBV19
CDR3 protein: CASSIAETSKSYEQYF
CDR3 DNA: TGTGCCAGTAGTATTGCCGAGACTAGCAAAAGCTACGAGCAGTACTTC

J gene: TRBJ2-1
clone size: .
D gene: .
V gene: TRBV4-1
CDR3 protein: CASSHGGMLSYNEQFF
CDR3 DNA: TGCGCCAGCAGCCATGGGGGGATGCTCTCCTACAATGAGCAGTTCTTC

J gene: TRBJ2-7
clone size: .
D gene: .
V gene: TRBV7-2
CDR3 protein: CASSLGSGLSGEQYF
CDR3 DNA: TGTGCCAGCAGCTTGGGTTCAGGTTTGAGTGGCGAGCAGTACTTC

J gene: TRBJ2-7
clone size: .
D gene: .
V gene: TRBV4-2
CDR3 protein: CASSQDTIVLEQYF
CDR3 DNA: TGTGCCAGCAGCCAAGATACCATAGTTCTCGAGCAGTACTTC

J gene: TRBJ2-1
clone size: .
D gene: TRBD2
V gene: TRBV11-2
CDR3 protein: CASSPRLAGVSYNEQFF
CDR3 DNA: TGTGCCAGCAGCCCCAGATTAGCGGGAGTATCCTACAATGAGCAGTTCTTC

J gene: TRBJ1-1
clone size: .
D gene: TRBD1
V gene: TRBV19
CDR3 protein: CASTDREIAEAFF
CDR3 DNA: TGTGCCAGTACCGACAGGGAGATCGCTGAAGCTTTCTTT

J gene: TRBJ1-5
clone size: .
D gene: TRBD1
V gene: TRBV30
CDR3 protein: CAWSAGQRNQPQHF
CDR3 DNA: TGTGCCTGGAGTGCGGGACAGCGAAATCAGCCCCAGCATTTT

J gene: TRBJ2-1
clone size: once
D gene: TRBD1
V gene: TRBV11-2
CDR3 protein: CASSLSRTGQNEQFF
CDR3 DNA: TGTGCCAGCAGCTTATCGCGGACAGGGCAGAATGAGCAGTTCTTC

J gene: TRBJ1-1
clone size: once
D gene: .
V gene: TRBV30
CDR3 protein: CAWSVPPGKAFF
CDR3 DNA: TGTGCCTGGAGTGTACCCCCGGGTAAAGCTTTCTTT

J gene: TRBJ1-1
clone size: .
D gene: .
V gene: TRBV7-2
CDR3 protein: CASSLEPAANTEAFF
CDR3 DNA: TGTGCCAGCAGCTTAGAACCGGCGGCCAACACTGAAGCTTTCTTT

J gene: TRBJ2-1
clone size: few
D gene: .
V gene: TRBV21-1
CDR3 protein: CASSFGSGCYNEQFF
CDR3 DNA: TGTGCCAGCAGCTTTGGCAGCGGGTGCTACAATGAGCAGTTCTTC

J gene: TRBJ1-2
clone size: .
D gene: .
V gene: TRBV6-1
CDR3 protein: CASSEAQGLGYTF
CDR3 DNA: TGTGCCAGCAGTGAAGCGCAGGGTTTGGGCTACACCTTC

J gene: TRBJ2-7
clone size: .
D gene: .
V gene: TRBV2
CDR3 protein: CASGHSLQNPNYEQYF
CDR3 DNA: TGTGCCAGTGGACACTCCTTACAAAATCCAAACTACGAGCAGTACTTC

J gene: TRBJ1-2
clone size: .
D gene: .
V gene: TRBV9
CDR3 protein: CASSPRGSYGYTF
CDR3 DNA: TGTGCCAGCAGCCCTCGGGGGTCCTATGGCTACACCTTC

J gene: TRBJ1-1
clone size: .
D gene: .
V gene: TRBV6-1
CDR3 protein: CASTTGFSAEAFF
CDR3 DNA: TGTGCCAGCACGACAGGTTTTAGCGCTGAAGCTTTCTTT

J gene: TRBJ1-1
clone size: .
D gene: TRBD1
V gene: TRBV6-1
CDR3 protein: CAIQFRDSGAFF
CDR3 DNA: TGTGCCATCCAGTTCCGGGACAGCGGCGCTTTCTTT

J gene: TRBJ1-2
clone size: few
D gene: TRBD1
V gene: TRBV4-3
CDR3 protein: CASSQDLGQARYGYTF
CDR3 DNA: TGCGCCAGCAGCCAAGACCTTGGACAGGCCCGCTATGGCTACACCTTC

J gene: TRBJ2-7
clone size: .
D gene: TRBD2
V gene: TRBV7-3
CDR3 protein: CASSPTGGSPSNEQYF
CDR3 DNA: TGTGCCAGCAGCCCCACGGGGGGGAGTCCTAGCAACGAGCAGTACTTC

J gene: TRBJ1-1
clone size: .
D gene: .
V gene: TRBV19
CDR3 protein: CASHPGQLNTEAFF
CDR3 DNA: TGTGCCAGTCACCCGGGACAACTGAACACTGAAGCTTTCTTT

J gene: TRBJ1-6
clone size: once
D gene: .
V gene: TRBV5-4
CDR3 protein: CASSLGRRNSPLHF
CDR3 DNA: TGTGCCAGCAGCTTGGGCCGGAGGAATTCACCCCTCCACTTT

J gene: TRBJ2-2
clone size: .
D gene: .
V gene: TRBV7-3
CDR3 protein: CASSTGTSNTGELFF
CDR3 DNA: TGTGCCAGCAGCACCGGGACATCGAACACCGGGGAGCTGTTTTTT

J gene: TRBJ1-6
clone size: once
D gene: .
V gene: TRBV6-5
CDR3 protein: CASSRTASNSPLHF
CDR3 DNA: TGTGCCAGCAGCAGGACAGCTTCTAATTCACCCCTCCACTTT

J gene: TRBJ2-5
clone size: .
D gene: .
V gene: TRBV6-5
CDR3 protein: CASSYGPVQETQYF
CDR3 DNA: TGTGCCAGCAGTTACGGGCCAGTACAAGAGACCCAGTACTTC

J gene: TRBJ2-6
clone size: .
D gene: .
V gene: TRBV7-2
CDR3 protein: CASSLGARGGANVLTF
CDR3 DNA: TGTGCCAGCAGCTTGGGGGCTAGGGGTGGGGCCAACGTCCTGACTTTC

J gene: TRBJ1-5
clone size: .
D gene: TRBD1
V gene: TRBV7-2
CDR3 protein: CASSPTGGLQPQHF
CDR3 DNA: TGTGCCAGCAGCCCAACAGGGGGCCTTCAGCCCCAGCATTTT

J gene: TRBJ1-4
clone size: .
D gene: .
V gene: TRBV7-9
CDR3 protein: CASRTATNEKLFF
CDR3 DNA: TGTGCCAGCCGAACGGCAACTAATGAAAAACTGTTTTTT

J gene: TRBJ1-4
clone size: .
D gene: .
V gene: TRBV27
CDR3 protein: CASSPAGAEKLFF
CDR3 DNA: TGTGCCAGCAGTCCAGCAGGGGCAGAAAAACTGTTTTTT

J gene: TRBJ2-1
clone size: .
D gene: .
V gene: TRBV6-6
CDR3 protein: CASRSTGSYNEQFF
CDR3 DNA: TGTGCCAGCAGAAGTACCGGCTCCTACAATGAGCAGTTCTTC

J gene: TRBJ2-5
clone size: .
D gene: .
V gene: TRBV2
CDR3 protein: CASRGLRTGEETQYF
CDR3 DNA: TGTGCCAGCAGGGGACTGAGAACAGGGGAAGAGACCCAGTACTTC

J gene: TRBJ2-1
clone size: .
D gene: .
V gene: TRBV4-1
CDR3 protein: CASSQVFQRTYNEQFF
CDR3 DNA: TGCGCCAGCAGCCAAGTTTTCCAGCGGACCTACAATGAGCAGTTCTTC

J gene: TRBJ1-3
clone size: .
D gene: .
V gene: TRBV11-2
CDR3 protein: CASSLDPSRYGNTIYF
CDR3 DNA: TGTGCCAGCAGCTTAGATCCTTCTCGTTATGGAAACACCATATATTTT

J gene: TRBJ2-5
clone size: .
D gene: .
V gene: TRBV11-2
CDR3 protein: CASSPGGRKTQYF
CDR3 DNA: TGTGCCAGCAGCCCAGGGGGGAGGAAGACCCAGTACTTC

J gene: TRBJ1-1
clone size: .
D gene: .
V gene: TRBV6-5
CDR3 protein: CASSYSVPTVNTEAFF
CDR3 DNA: TGTGCCAGCAGTTACTCAGTCCCAACAGTGAACACTGAAGCTTTCTTT

J gene: TRBJ1-6
clone size: few
D gene: .
V gene: TRBV19
CDR3 protein: CASSIWRPTGNSPLHF
CDR3 DNA: TGTGCCAGTAGTATATGGAGGCCCACGGGTAATTCACCCCTCCACTTT

J gene: TRBJ1-5
clone size: .
D gene: TRBD1
V gene: TRBV19
CDR3 protein: CASSIGGGQGSQPQHF
CDR3 DNA: TGTGCCAGTAGTATAGGTGGGGGACAGGGAAGTCAGCCCCAGCATTTT

J gene: TRBJ1-1
clone size: .
D gene: .
V gene: TRBV18
CDR3 protein: CASSPLQGVQAAFF
CDR3 DNA: TGTGCCAGCTCACCTCTACAGGGCGTGCAGGCCGCTTTCTTT

J gene: TRBJ1-4
clone size: once
D gene: .
V gene: TRBV5-1
CDR3 protein: CASSSKQGSNEKLFF
CDR3 DNA: TGCGCCAGCAGCTCAAAACAGGGAAGCAATGAAAAACTGTTTTTT

J gene: TRBJ1-5
clone size: .
D gene: .
V gene: TRBV19
CDR3 protein: CASNPKGVDQPQHF
CDR3 DNA: TGTGCCAGTAACCCAAAGGGGGTAGATCAGCCCCAGCATTTT

J gene: TRBJ2-7
clone size: .
D gene: TRBD1
V gene: TRBV5-4
CDR3 protein: CASSFQGAYEQYF
CDR3 DNA: TGTGCCAGCAGCTTTCAGGGGGCCTACGAGCAGTACTTC

J gene: TRBJ2-7
clone size: .
D gene: TRBD2
V gene: TRBV7-2
CDR3 protein: CASSQGGLSGRSYEQYF
CDR3 DNA: TGTGCCAGCAGCCAAGGGGGACTAAGCGGGAGGTCCTACGAGCAGTACTTC